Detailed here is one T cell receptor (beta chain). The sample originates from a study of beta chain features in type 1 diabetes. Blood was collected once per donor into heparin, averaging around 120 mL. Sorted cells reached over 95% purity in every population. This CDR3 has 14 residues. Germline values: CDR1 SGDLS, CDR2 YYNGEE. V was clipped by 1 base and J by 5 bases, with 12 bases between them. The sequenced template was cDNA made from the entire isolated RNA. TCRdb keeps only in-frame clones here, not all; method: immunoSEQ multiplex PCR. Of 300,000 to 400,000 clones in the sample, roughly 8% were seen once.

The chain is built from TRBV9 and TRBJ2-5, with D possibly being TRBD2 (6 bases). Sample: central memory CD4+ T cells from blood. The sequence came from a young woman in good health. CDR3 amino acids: CASSVYGGAETQYF. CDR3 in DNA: TGTGCCAGCAGCGTATACGGGGGAGCGGAGACCCAGTACTTC.